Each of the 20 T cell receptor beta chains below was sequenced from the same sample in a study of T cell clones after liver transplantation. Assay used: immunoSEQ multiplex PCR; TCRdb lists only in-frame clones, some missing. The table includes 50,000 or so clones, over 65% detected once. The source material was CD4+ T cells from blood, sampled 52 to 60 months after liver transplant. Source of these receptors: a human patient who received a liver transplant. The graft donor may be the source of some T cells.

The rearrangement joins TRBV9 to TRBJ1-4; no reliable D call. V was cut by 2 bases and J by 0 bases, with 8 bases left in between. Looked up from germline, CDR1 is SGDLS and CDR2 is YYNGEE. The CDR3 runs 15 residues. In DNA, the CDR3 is TGTGCCAGCAGCGTTAATCCTGCAACTAATGAAAAACTGTTTTTT. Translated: CASSVNPATNEKLFF.

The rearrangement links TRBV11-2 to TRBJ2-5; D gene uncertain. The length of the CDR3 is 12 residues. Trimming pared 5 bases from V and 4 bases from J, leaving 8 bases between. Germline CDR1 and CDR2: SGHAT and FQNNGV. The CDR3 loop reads CASSRASETQYF. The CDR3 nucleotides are TGTGCCAGCAGCCGGGCGTCAGAGACCCAGTACTTC.

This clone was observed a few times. The CDR3 coding sequence is TGTGCCAGCAGTGAAGCCACAGGGGGCTGGTCTACTGAAGCTTTCTTT. Protein sequence: CASSEATGGWSTEAFF. The J gene is TRBJ1-1, the V gene TRBV2; 9 positions agree with TRBD1. This CDR3 is built from 16 residues. After removal of 0 bases from V and 5 bases from J, the junction contained 7 bases not matched to a gene. In germline, CDR1 is SNHLY, CDR2 FYNNEI.

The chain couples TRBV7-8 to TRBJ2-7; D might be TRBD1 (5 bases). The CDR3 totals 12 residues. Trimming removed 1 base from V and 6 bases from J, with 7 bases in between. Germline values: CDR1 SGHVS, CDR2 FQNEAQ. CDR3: CASSLVQGEQYF. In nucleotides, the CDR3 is TGTGCCAGCAGCTTAGTTCAGGGCGAGCAGTACTTC.

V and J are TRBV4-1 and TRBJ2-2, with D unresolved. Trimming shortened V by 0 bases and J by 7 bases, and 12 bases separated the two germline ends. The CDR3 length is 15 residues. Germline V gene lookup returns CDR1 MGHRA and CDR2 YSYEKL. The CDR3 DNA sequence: TGCGCCAGCAGCCAAGATGGTAGGGCGAACGGGGAGCTGTTTTTT. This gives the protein CASSQDGRANGELFF.

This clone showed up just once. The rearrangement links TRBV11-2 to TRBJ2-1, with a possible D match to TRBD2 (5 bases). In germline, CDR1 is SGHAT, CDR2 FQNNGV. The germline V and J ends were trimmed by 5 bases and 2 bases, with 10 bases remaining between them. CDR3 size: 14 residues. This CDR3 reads CASSRAAAYNEQFF. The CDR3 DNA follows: TGTGCCAGCAGCCGAGCGGCGGCCTACAATGAGCAGTTCTTC.

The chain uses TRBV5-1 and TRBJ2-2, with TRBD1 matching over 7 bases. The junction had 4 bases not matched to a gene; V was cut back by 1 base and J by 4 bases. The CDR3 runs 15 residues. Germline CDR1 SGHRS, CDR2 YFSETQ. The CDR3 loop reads CASSLRQGGTGELFF. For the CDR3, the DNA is TGCGCCAGCAGCTTGAGACAGGGCGGCACCGGGGAGCTGTTTTTT.

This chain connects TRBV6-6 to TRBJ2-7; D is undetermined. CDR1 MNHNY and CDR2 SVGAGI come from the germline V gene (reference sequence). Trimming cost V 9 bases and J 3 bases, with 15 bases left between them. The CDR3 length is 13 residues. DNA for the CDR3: TGTGCCAGTACTATACAAGCTTTCTACGAGCAGTACTTC. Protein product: CASTIQAFYEQYF.

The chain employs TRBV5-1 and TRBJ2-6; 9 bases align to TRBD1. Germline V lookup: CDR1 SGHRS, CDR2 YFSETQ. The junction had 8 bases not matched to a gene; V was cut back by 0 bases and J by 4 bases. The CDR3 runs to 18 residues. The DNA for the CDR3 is TGCGCCAGCAGCTTGGGAACAGGGGGCGCGGCCGGGGCCAACGTCCTGACTTTC. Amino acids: CASSLGTGGAAGANVLTF.

The CDR3 sequence is CASSERSSLGRTDTQYF. Written as DNA, the CDR3 is TGTGCCAGCAGTGAACGCAGCTCCCTGGGAAGGACAGATACGCAGTATTTT. The chain links TRBV6-1 to TRBJ2-3; no clear D. V was trimmed by 2 bases and J by 3 bases, leaving 18 bases between them. Germline V lookup: CDR1 MNHNS, CDR2 SASEGT. The CDR3 runs 17 residues.

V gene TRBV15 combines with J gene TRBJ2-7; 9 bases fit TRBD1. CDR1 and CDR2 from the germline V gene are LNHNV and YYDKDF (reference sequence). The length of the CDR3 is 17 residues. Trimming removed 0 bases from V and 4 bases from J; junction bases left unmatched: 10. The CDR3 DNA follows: TGTGCCACCAGCAGAGATATGCTAGGGACAGGGACATACGAGCAGTACTTC. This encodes CATSRDMLGTGTYEQYF.

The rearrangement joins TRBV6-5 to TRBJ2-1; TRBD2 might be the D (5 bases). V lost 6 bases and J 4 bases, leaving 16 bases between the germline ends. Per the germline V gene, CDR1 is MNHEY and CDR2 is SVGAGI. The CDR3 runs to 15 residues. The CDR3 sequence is CASRRGLAAYNEQFF. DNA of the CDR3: TGTGCCAGCAGACGCGGACTCGCTGCGTACAATGAGCAGTTCTTC.

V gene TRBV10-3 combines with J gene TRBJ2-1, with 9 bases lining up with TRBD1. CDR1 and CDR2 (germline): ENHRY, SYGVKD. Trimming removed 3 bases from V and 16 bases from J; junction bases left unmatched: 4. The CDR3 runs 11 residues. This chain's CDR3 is CAISDLDRGFF. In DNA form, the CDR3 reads TGTGCCATCAGTGACTTGGACAGGGGATTCTTC.

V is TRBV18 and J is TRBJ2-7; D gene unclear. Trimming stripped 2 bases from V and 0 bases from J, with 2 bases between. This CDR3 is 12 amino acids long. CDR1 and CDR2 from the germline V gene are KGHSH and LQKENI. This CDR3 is CASSPSSYEQYF. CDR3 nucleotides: TGTGCCAGCTCACCATCCTCCTACGAGCAGTACTTC.

The CDR3 DNA reads as TGTGCCAGCAGCAAAGCGGGGCCAACCCCTGACACAGATACGCAGTATTTT. It is translated as CASSKAGPTPDTDTQYF. The J gene is TRBJ2-3, the V gene TRBV21-1; the table names TRBD1, a call not compared with the DNA. TRBV21-1 constitutes a pseudogene. The CDR3 spans 17 residues.

The CDR3 nucleotides are TGTGCCAGCAGCTTAAGCAGGGTTTCCGACGAGCAGTACTTC. It encodes CASSLSRVSDEQYF. The V gene is TRBV27, the J gene TRBJ2-7; the D gene is possibly TRBD1 (5 bases). V lost 6 bases, J lost 5 bases, and 17 bases lay in between. Germline CDR1 and CDR2: MNHEY and SMNVEV (reference sequence). The CDR3 runs 14 residues.

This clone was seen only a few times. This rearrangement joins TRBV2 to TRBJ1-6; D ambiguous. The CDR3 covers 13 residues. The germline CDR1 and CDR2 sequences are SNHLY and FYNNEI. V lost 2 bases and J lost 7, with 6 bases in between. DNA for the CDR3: TGTGCCAGCAGTGAATGGGTAAATTCACCCCTCCACTTT. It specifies CASSEWVNSPLHF. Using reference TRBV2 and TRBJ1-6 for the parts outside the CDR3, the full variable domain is EPEVTQTPSHQVTQMGQEVILRCVPISNHLYFYWYRQILGQKVEFLVSFYNNEISEKSEIFDDQFSVERPDGSNFTLKIRSTKLEDSAMYFCASSEWVNSPLHFGNGTRLTVT.

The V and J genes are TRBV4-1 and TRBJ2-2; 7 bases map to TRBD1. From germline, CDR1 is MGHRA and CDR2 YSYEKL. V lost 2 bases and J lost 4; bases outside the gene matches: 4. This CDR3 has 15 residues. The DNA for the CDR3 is TGCGCCAGCAGCCAACCCACAGGGGCCACCGGGGAGCTGTTTTTT. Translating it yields CASSQPTGATGELFF.

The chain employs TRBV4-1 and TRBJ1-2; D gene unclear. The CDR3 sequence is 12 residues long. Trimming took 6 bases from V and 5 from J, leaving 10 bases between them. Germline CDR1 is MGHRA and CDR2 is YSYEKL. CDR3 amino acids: CASRNGPYGYTF. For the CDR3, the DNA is TGCGCCAGCAGAAACGGGCCGTATGGCTACACCTTC.

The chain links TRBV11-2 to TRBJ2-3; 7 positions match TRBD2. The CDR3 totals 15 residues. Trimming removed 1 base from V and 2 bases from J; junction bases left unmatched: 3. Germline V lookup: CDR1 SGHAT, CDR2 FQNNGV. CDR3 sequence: CASSLASGYTDTQYF. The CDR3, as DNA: TGTGCCAGCAGCTTAGCTAGCGGATACACAGATACGCAGTATTTT.